This T cell receptor (beta chain) was documented in a study of blood T cell repertoires in COVID-19 (dated by TCRdb to 2020 to 2021). As for the study more broadly: Samples from collaborators originated in the United States, Italy and Spain and spanned both the acute and convalescent phases of COVID-19. The material from the prospective study consisted of cDNA or gDNA derived from T cells, B-cell-depleted T cells, or PBMCs. Subjects who had been exposed to COVID-19, were actively infected with it, or had recovered from it provided the deeply sampled blood TCRbeta repertoires that made up the dataset. A freely available public database, intended as a resource for researchers studying the immune response to SARS-CoV-2, is where the repertoires were released. Samples came from the ongoing ImmuneRACE study (first 160 participants) plus 1,254 subjects from 6 global collaborators. The sample metadata nearly always contained a de-identified subject ID, COVID-19 status, age in years and sex. Where available, HLA class I and class II types were obtained from metadata supplied by the sample provider rather than from assay-based typing. The paper's findings and limits, for the study overall: The quantity of clinical and demographic metadata differed by source and by participant and was supplied without curation.

TCRbeta CDR3 regions were amplified from genomic DNA using the immunoSEQ Assay, a bias-controlled multiplex PCR. As for the original processing: Within the assay, amplification of reference gene primers was used to estimate how many nucleated cells each sample contained. Sequence reads were collapsed and filtered to measure the absolute abundance of every unique TCRbeta CDR3 rearrangement. For each sample, productive Simpson clonality was calculated by taking the square root of Simpson's diversity index across productive rearrangements. TCRdb's version of the immuneACCESS table is confined to in-frame rearrangements and falls short of the full clone set. An unresolved V gene accounts for under half of the shortfall where checked; the remainder is of unknown origin. That table furnishes V, J and clone size, whereas the DNA furnished D and trimming. For this sample the table gives around 170,000 clones, of which 89% were detected only once. Less than 3% of the sample is held by the ten biggest clonotypes.

The collaborating institutions used their own protocols to collect whole blood in K2EDTA tubes. For TCRbeta analysis, collaborators shipped samples in one of three forms: frozen whole blood, isolated PBMCs, or DNA extracted from either of those sample types. CDR1 and CDR2, per the germline V gene, are SGHNT and YENEEA. The CDR3 has 18 amino acids, counting the end cysteine and phenylalanine. Only the CDR3 part of the read is kept: 54 bases, read in frame from the first base. Concerning this clone itself: What this receptor recognizes is not known. Germline and junction disagree at one end, which may indicate a read error.

Sequenced sample: peripheral blood. The V and J segments used are TRBV11-3 and TRBJ2-2; 7 bases in the middle match TRBD1. This receptor was taken from a man between 60 and 75 years old with acute or convalescent COVID-19. The bases read TGTGCCAGCAGCCCTCACGACAGGGTTGAGGTCGAGCACCGGGGAGCTGTTTTT. It translates to CASSPHDRVEVEHRGAVF.